This TCR beta chain was recovered during a study of immune evolution from preneoplasia to lung adenocarcinoma (dated by TCRdb to about 2021). As for the study more broadly: HLA loss of heterozygosity was found in 7% of AIS, over 13% of MIA and roughly 30% of ADC lesions, and in no AAH lesions. The study profiled immune contexture across lung adenocarcinoma precursors and invasive adenocarcinoma using immune gene expression, TCR sequencing and multiplex immunofluorescence. Resected precursor lesions (AAH, AIS, MIA) and invasive adenocarcinomas were each compared against paired morphologically normal lung tissue. The sample size was set by how many specimens were available, not by a prior power calculation. The immune data were integrated with whole exome sequencing and methylation data from the same cohort of nodules. A total of about 53 patients with pulmonary nodules who underwent surgical resection were included in the overall cohort. TCR sequencing data came from 45 to 60 patients. According to the study, some 100 samples went through TCR sequencing. POLYSOLVER was used to infer Class I HLA alleles from exome data, and LOHHLA was used to detect allele-specific HLA loss. Results and caveats for the whole study, not just this receptor: Clonality was highest in normal lung, while later-stage lesions appeared to have lower clonality but higher T cell density and diversity. The highest T cell clonality was observed in KRAS-mutant nodules compared with EGFR-mutant or double wild-type lesions. Top T cell clone frequencies were highest in normal lung and appeared to decrease progressively from AAH through AIS, MIA and invasive adenocarcinoma. The findings reflected association rather than direct causation, and larger cohorts with long-term follow-up and longitudinal biopsies were considered necessary. Because every patient came from Japan and China, how well the results apply to Western populations was uncertain.

As to this clone: No antigen is known for it. No base qualities exist here, and no much larger clone lies one base off it.

Sequences SGHRS (CDR1) and YFSETQ (CDR2) are obtained from the germline V gene. The germline V end is reduced by 4 bases and the J end by 7 bases; junction bases left unmatched: 9. From the cysteine through the phenylalanine, the CDR3 covers 14 amino acids. This entry keeps only the CDR3 DNA: 42 bases, framed from base 1. Patients underwent resection in Japan or China between the mid-2010s and the late 2010s. The histologic diagnosis of each case was independently confirmed on H&E slides by two lung cancer pathologists. For nucleic acid extraction, premalignant or tumor cells were enriched by macro-dissection following pathologic assessment. DNA was isolated from FFPE tissue using the AllPrep DNA/RNA FFPE Kit. Using the immunoSEQ hsTCRbeta Kit, TCR beta CDR3 regions were sequenced from DNA. As for how the authors treated the data: The ImmunoSEQ Analyzer was used to analyse the TCR sequencing data. T cell clonality was defined as 1 minus Pielou's evenness, calculated on productive rearrangements. The inverse Simpson index, applied to productive templates, was used to measure T cell diversity. T cell density was TCR beta template counts normalized to usable DNA, estimated by amplifying and sequencing housekeeping genes. TCR metrics were compared across histologic stages using two-sided Kruskal-Wallis tests. TCRdb limited this immuneACCESS table to in-frame rearrangements with V and J called. A share of clones is missing; checked studies link under half to unresolved V genes, and the rest is unexplained. V, J and clone size derive from that table, while D and trimming were established from the DNA sequence. The sample table holds approximately 5,300 clones, of which 86% were seen once. Roughly 8.2% of the sample lies in the top ten.

Sequencing was done on a sample of FFPE lung adenocarcinoma in situ tissue. Per the publication, the cell subset or site label means: preinvasive adenocarcinoma in situ (AIS). The sequence was obtained from a person aged 70 to 85 with lung adenocarcinoma. In this chain, TRBV5-1 is recombined with TRBJ1-2, and TRBD1 aligns with 8 junction nucleotides. The base sequence is TGCGCCAGCAGCACCGGGACAGGCGCCCGTGGCTACACCTTC. It is translated as CASSTGTGARGYTF.